A selection of T cell receptor beta chains follows, all from one sample in a study of cytomegalovirus exposure and HLA in healthy donors. This table comes from immunoSEQ multiplex PCR, and its TCRdb copy is limited to in-frame clones, with some not included. The profile shows around 120,000 clones, 70% to 85% of them singletons. Source material: PBMCs. The source of these receptors is a man aged 18 to 35 in good health and CMV-seronegative. Each CDR3 is given with its conserved first and last residue. The D gene is left open where the match is weak. Size is omitted from some rows. Given values are once, few, many or a class for expanded clones.

j_call: TRBJ2-3
v_call: TRBV7-2
d_call: TRBD2
clone_size: NA
cdr3_nt: TGTGCCAGCAGCCGGAGCGGGGGGGCTTCAGATACGCAGTATTTT
cdr3_aa: CASSRSGGASDTQYF

j_call: TRBJ1-1
v_call: TRBV13
d_call: TRBD1
clone_size: NA
cdr3_nt: TGTGCCAGCAGTTTACAGGGGATTGGTGAAGCTTTCTTT
cdr3_aa: CASSLQGIGEAFF

j_call: TRBJ2-7
v_call: TRBV7-3
d_call: NA
clone_size: NA
cdr3_nt: TGTGCCAGCAGCTTAGATGGGGGCGCATACGAGCAGTACTTC
cdr3_aa: CASSLDGGAYEQYF

j_call: TRBJ1-2
v_call: TRBV7-8
d_call: NA
clone_size: NA
cdr3_nt: TGTGCCAGTAACCTTGGACAGAACGAGGGCTACACCTTC
cdr3_aa: CASNLGQNEGYTF

j_call: TRBJ1-6
v_call: TRBV28
d_call: NA
clone_size: NA
cdr3_nt: TGTGCCAGCAGTTTAGGGGGCTCACCCCTCCACTTT
cdr3_aa: CASSLGGSPLHF

j_call: TRBJ1-4
v_call: TRBV19
d_call: NA
clone_size: NA
cdr3_nt: TGTGCCAGTAAGCGACAGAACACCGAAAAACTGTTTTTT
cdr3_aa: CASKRQNTEKLFF

j_call: TRBJ2-5
v_call: TRBV6-5
d_call: NA
clone_size: NA
cdr3_nt: TGTGCCAGCGGAGGGAACATACAAAAGGAGACCCAGTACTTC
cdr3_aa: CASGGNIQKETQYF

j_call: TRBJ1-1
v_call: TRBV9
d_call: NA
clone_size: NA
cdr3_nt: TGTGCCAGCACCGGAGGAGGTGGTGAAGCTTTCTTT
cdr3_aa: CASTGGGGEAFF

j_call: TRBJ1-1
v_call: TRBV23-1
d_call: NA
clone_size: NA
cdr3_nt: TGCGCCAGCAGTAATCGCACTGAAGCTTTCTTT
cdr3_aa: CASSNRTEAFF

j_call: TRBJ2-2
v_call: TRBV5-1
d_call: NA
clone_size: NA
cdr3_nt: TGCGCCAGCCGGGGGAGCGCGAACACCGGGGAGCTGTTTTTT
cdr3_aa: CASRGSANTGELFF

j_call: TRBJ2-5
v_call: TRBV15
d_call: NA
clone_size: NA
cdr3_nt: TGTGCCACCAGAGACCAGGGGGAGACCCAGTACTTC
cdr3_aa: CATRDQGETQYF

j_call: TRBJ2-7
v_call: TRBV7-4
d_call: TRBD2
clone_size: NA
cdr3_nt: TGTGCCAGCATCCAGGGTGAGACTAGCGGGGGGCCGGCCTTCTACGAGCAGTACTTC
cdr3_aa: CASIQGETSGGPAFYEQYF

j_call: TRBJ2-5
v_call: TRBV15
d_call: TRBD1
clone_size: once
cdr3_nt: TGTGCCACCGCCTCAAGGACAGGGGGTAAAGAGACCCAGTACTTC
cdr3_aa: CATASRTGGKETQYF

j_call: TRBJ1-1
v_call: TRBV9
d_call: NA
clone_size: NA
cdr3_nt: TGTGCCAGCAGCGTAGTTGGAGAAGTCACTGAAGCTTTCTTT
cdr3_aa: CASSVVGEVTEAFF

j_call: TRBJ2-7
v_call: TRBV6-1
d_call: TRBD1
clone_size: NA
cdr3_nt: TGTGCCAGCACCCGGACAGGATCCTACGAGCAGTACTTC
cdr3_aa: CASTRTGSYEQYF

j_call: TRBJ1-4
v_call: TRBV5-1
d_call: NA
clone_size: NA
cdr3_nt: TGCGCCAGCAGCTTGTTACGGGGTCCGAATGAAAAACTGTTTTTT
cdr3_aa: CASSLLRGPNEKLFF

j_call: TRBJ2-3
v_call: TRBV11-2
d_call: TRBD2
clone_size: NA
cdr3_nt: TGTGCCAGCAGCTTAGATCTTGCAGCGGGGCCTACAGATACGCAGTATTTT
cdr3_aa: CASSLDLAAGPTDTQYF

j_call: TRBJ2-2
v_call: TRBV5-6
d_call: NA
clone_size: NA
cdr3_nt: TGTGCCAGCAGCCTGATAACAGGGATAGCGGGGGAGCTGTTTTTT
cdr3_aa: CASSLITGIAGELFF

j_call: TRBJ2-7
v_call: TRBV11-2
d_call: TRBD1
clone_size: NA
cdr3_nt: TGTGCCAGCACCAAGGGACAGGGCGGAGGCTACGAGCAGTACTTC
cdr3_aa: CASTKGQGGGYEQYF

j_call: TRBJ1-1
v_call: TRBV28
d_call: NA
clone_size: NA
cdr3_nt: TGTGCCAGCAGTTTAGTTGAGGGTTACACTGAAGCTTTCTTT
cdr3_aa: CASSLVEGYTEAFF

j_call: TRBJ2-7
v_call: TRBV7-2
d_call: TRBD1
clone_size: NA
cdr3_nt: TGTGCCAGCAGCTTAGCCTTCAACAGGGGCTCCTACGAGCAGTACTTC
cdr3_aa: CASSLAFNRGSYEQYF

j_call: TRBJ2-1
v_call: TRBV4-1
d_call: TRBD2
clone_size: NA
cdr3_nt: TGCGCCAGCAGCTCCTCGACTAGCGGGGACTACAATGAGCAGTTCTTC
cdr3_aa: CASSSSTSGDYNEQFF

j_call: TRBJ1-2
v_call: TRBV5-1
d_call: TRBD1
clone_size: NA
cdr3_nt: TGCGCCAGCGGGACAGACCGACGGGGGAATGGCTACACCTTC
cdr3_aa: CASGTDRRGNGYTF

j_call: TRBJ1-2
v_call: TRBV4-3
d_call: TRBD1
clone_size: NA
cdr3_nt: TGCGCCAGCAGCCCCGGGACAGGGGTTAGTGGCTACACCTTC
cdr3_aa: CASSPGTGVSGYTF

j_call: TRBJ1-2
v_call: TRBV2
d_call: NA
clone_size: NA
cdr3_nt: TGTGCCAGCACGGGTTTTTCTAGAGGCTACACCTTC
cdr3_aa: CASTGFSRGYTF

j_call: TRBJ1-2
v_call: TRBV7-2
d_call: TRBD1
clone_size: NA
cdr3_nt: TGTGCCAGCAGCAGGACAGGGTATGGCTACACCTTC
cdr3_aa: CASSRTGYGYTF

j_call: TRBJ1-1
v_call: TRBV2
d_call: NA
clone_size: NA
cdr3_nt: TGTGCCAGCAGTATCACAGTGAACACTGAAGCTTTCTTT
cdr3_aa: CASSITVNTEAFF

j_call: TRBJ1-1
v_call: TRBV5-4
d_call: NA
clone_size: once
cdr3_nt: TGTGCCAGCAGCTTGGAAGGGGGGGACACTGAAGCTTTCTTT
cdr3_aa: CASSLEGGDTEAFF

j_call: TRBJ2-3
v_call: TRBV9
d_call: NA
clone_size: few
cdr3_nt: TGTGCCAGCAGCGCTGACCTAGGCACAGATACGCAGTATTTT
cdr3_aa: CASSADLGTDTQYF

j_call: TRBJ1-2
v_call: TRBV27
d_call: NA
clone_size: NA
cdr3_nt: TGTGCCAGCAGTTTAGTATTCTCCGCGGGTGGCTACACCTTC
cdr3_aa: CASSLVFSAGGYTF

j_call: TRBJ2-7
v_call: TRBV5-4
d_call: NA
clone_size: NA
cdr3_nt: TGTGCCAGCAGCCCCCGAGACAACCTACGCCACGAGCAGTACTTC
cdr3_aa: CASSPRDNLRHEQYF

j_call: TRBJ2-1
v_call: TRBV19
d_call: TRBD1
clone_size: NA
cdr3_nt: TGTGCCAGTAGTGCCGGGACAGGGTCCTATGAGCAGTTCTTC
cdr3_aa: CASSAGTGSYEQFF

j_call: TRBJ2-2
v_call: TRBV5-1
d_call: TRBD2
clone_size: NA
cdr3_nt: TGCGCCAGCAGCCCCATCGCTAGCGGGACAACCGGGGAGCTGTTTTTT
cdr3_aa: CASSPIASGTTGELFF

j_call: TRBJ2-7
v_call: TRBV4-1
d_call: TRBD1
clone_size: NA
cdr3_nt: TGCGCCAGCAGCCTAGGGACAGGGGGACCCATCGAGCAGTACTTC
cdr3_aa: CASSLGTGGPIEQYF

j_call: TRBJ2-5
v_call: TRBV7-2
d_call: TRBD2
clone_size: NA
cdr3_nt: TGTGCCAGCAGGGACGGCGGGGGGGCCAAAGAGACCCAGTACTTC
cdr3_aa: CASRDGGGAKETQYF

j_call: TRBJ2-7
v_call: TRBV11-2
d_call: TRBD1
clone_size: NA
cdr3_nt: TGTGCCAGCAGCTTAGGGGACAGCTCCTACGAGCAGTACTTC
cdr3_aa: CASSLGDSSYEQYF

j_call: TRBJ2-7
v_call: TRBV7-2
d_call: NA
clone_size: few
cdr3_nt: TGTGCCAGCAGCCCAACAATCGACACCTCCTACGAGCAGTACTTC
cdr3_aa: CASSPTIDTSYEQYF

j_call: TRBJ2-2
v_call: TRBV28
d_call: NA
clone_size: NA
cdr3_nt: TGTGCCAGCAGCCCCAGACAGAACACCGGGGAGCTGTTTTTT
cdr3_aa: CASSPRQNTGELFF

j_call: TRBJ2-2
v_call: TRBV7-9
d_call: TRBD2
clone_size: NA
cdr3_nt: TGTTCCAGCAGCGTGGGACTAGCGGGGGGGCCTGCCGGGGAGCTGTTTTTT
cdr3_aa: CSSSVGLAGGPAGELFF

j_call: TRBJ2-1
v_call: TRBV9
d_call: NA
clone_size: once
cdr3_nt: TGTGCCAGCAGCGTAGCCCCCTCAGCAGGGGAGCAGTTCTTC
cdr3_aa: CASSVAPSAGEQFF

j_call: TRBJ2-3
v_call: TRBV10-1
d_call: NA
clone_size: NA
cdr3_nt: TGCGCCAGCACCCTCCGCGGGAATACGCAGTATTTT
cdr3_aa: CASTLRGNTQYF

j_call: TRBJ2-3
v_call: TRBV2
d_call: TRBD2
clone_size: few
cdr3_nt: TGTGCCAGCAGTGACGGGGGGGGAAGCACAGATACGCAGTATTTT
cdr3_aa: CASSDGGGSTDTQYF

j_call: TRBJ1-2
v_call: TRBV6-5
d_call: TRBD1
clone_size: NA
cdr3_nt: TGTGCCAGCAGTTCGGGGACAGGGCCGCATGGCTACACCTTC
cdr3_aa: CASSSGTGPHGYTF

j_call: TRBJ2-5
v_call: TRBV7-2
d_call: NA
clone_size: NA
cdr3_nt: TGTGCCAGCAGCTTGGGGAGGGGGGGCTTGAAGAAAGAGACCCAGTACTTC
cdr3_aa: CASSLGRGGLKKETQYF

j_call: TRBJ1-2
v_call: TRBV27
d_call: NA
clone_size: NA
cdr3_nt: TGTGCCAGCAAACGCGGACAGACGGCGAACTATGGCTACACCTTC
cdr3_aa: CASKRGQTANYGYTF

j_call: TRBJ1-2
v_call: TRBV11-2
d_call: TRBD1
clone_size: NA
cdr3_nt: TGTGCCAGCAGCCGCACAGGGGGTTCGGGCTATGGCTACACCTTC
cdr3_aa: CASSRTGGSGYGYTF

j_call: TRBJ2-3
v_call: TRBV7-3
d_call: NA
clone_size: NA
cdr3_nt: TGTGCCAGCAGCCCAGGACGGGTGGGACTTCTACGGGATACGCAGTATTTT
cdr3_aa: CASSPGRVGLLRDTQYF

j_call: TRBJ2-2
v_call: TRBV27
d_call: NA
clone_size: NA
cdr3_nt: TGTGCCAGCAGTTCGACTGGAACCGGGGAGCTGTTTTTT
cdr3_aa: CASSSTGTGELFF

j_call: TRBJ2-5
v_call: TRBV29-1
d_call: TRBD1
clone_size: NA
cdr3_nt: TGCAGCGCTGGGACAGGGCTAGGAGAGACCCAGTACTTC
cdr3_aa: CSAGTGLGETQYF

j_call: TRBJ1-1
v_call: TRBV6-6
d_call: TRBD1
clone_size: NA
cdr3_nt: TGTGCCGAGCGACAGGGGGACACTGAAGCTTTCTTT
cdr3_aa: CAERQGDTEAFF

j_call: TRBJ2-1
v_call: TRBV6-5
d_call: NA
clone_size: NA
cdr3_nt: TGTGCCAGCAGATGGCACAATGAGCAGTTCTTC
cdr3_aa: CASRWHNEQFF

j_call: TRBJ2-7
v_call: TRBV5-1
d_call: NA
clone_size: few
cdr3_nt: TGCGCCAGCAGCGAGGTGTTCTACGAGCAGTACTTC
cdr3_aa: CASSEVFYEQYF